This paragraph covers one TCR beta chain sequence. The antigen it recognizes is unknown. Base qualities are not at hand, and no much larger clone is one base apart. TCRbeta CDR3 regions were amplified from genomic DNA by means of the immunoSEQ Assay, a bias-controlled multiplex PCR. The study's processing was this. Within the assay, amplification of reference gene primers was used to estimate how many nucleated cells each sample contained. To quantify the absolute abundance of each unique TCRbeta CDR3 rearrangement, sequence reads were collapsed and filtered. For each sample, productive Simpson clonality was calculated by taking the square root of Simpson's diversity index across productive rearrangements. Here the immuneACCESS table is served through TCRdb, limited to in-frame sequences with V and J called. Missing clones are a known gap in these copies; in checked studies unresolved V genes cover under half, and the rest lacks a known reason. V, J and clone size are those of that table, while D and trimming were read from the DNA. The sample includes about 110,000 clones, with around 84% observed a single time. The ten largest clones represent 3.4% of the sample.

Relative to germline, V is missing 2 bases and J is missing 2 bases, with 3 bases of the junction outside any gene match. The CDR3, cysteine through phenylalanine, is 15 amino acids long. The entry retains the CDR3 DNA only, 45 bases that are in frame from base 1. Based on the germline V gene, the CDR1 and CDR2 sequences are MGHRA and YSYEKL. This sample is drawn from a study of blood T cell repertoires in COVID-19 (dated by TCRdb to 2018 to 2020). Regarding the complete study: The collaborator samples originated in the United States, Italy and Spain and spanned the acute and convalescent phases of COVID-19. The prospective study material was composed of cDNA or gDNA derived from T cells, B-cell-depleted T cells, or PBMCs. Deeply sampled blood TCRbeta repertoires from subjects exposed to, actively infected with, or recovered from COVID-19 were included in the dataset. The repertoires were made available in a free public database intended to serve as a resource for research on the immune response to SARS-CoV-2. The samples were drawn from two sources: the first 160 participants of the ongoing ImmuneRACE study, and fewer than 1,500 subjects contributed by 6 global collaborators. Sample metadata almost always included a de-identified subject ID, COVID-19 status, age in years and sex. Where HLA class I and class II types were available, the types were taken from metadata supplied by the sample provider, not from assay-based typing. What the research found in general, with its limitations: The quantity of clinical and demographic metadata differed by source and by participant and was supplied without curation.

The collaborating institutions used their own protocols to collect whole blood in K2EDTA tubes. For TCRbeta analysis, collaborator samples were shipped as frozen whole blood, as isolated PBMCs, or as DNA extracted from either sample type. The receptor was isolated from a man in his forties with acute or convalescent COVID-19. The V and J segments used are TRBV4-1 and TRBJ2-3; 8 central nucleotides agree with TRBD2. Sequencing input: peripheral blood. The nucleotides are TGCGCCAGCAGCCAAACCGGGGGGGCCACAGATACGCAGTATTTT. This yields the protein CASSQTGGATDTQYF.